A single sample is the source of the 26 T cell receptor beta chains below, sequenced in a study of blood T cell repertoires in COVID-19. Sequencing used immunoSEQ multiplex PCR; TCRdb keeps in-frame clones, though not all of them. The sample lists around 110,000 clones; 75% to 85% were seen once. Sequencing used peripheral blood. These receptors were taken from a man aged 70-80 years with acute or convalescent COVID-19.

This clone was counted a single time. CDR3 bases: TGTGCCAGCAGACCGCCAGGCGGGGGCAATCAGCCCCAGCATTTT. It specifies CASRPPGGGNQPQHF. The chain uses TRBV28 and TRBJ1-5; the D is unclear. The CDR3 sequence is 15 residues long. Trimming left V 6 bases short and J 2 bases short, with 14 bases between. Germline V lookup: CDR1 MDHEN, CDR2 SYDVKM.

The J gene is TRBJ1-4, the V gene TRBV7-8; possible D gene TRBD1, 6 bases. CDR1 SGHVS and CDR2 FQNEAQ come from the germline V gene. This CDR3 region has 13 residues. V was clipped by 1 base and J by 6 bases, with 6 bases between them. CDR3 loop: CASSLGTDEKLFF. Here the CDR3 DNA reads TGTGCCAGCAGCTTAGGGACAGATGAAAAACTGTTTTTT.

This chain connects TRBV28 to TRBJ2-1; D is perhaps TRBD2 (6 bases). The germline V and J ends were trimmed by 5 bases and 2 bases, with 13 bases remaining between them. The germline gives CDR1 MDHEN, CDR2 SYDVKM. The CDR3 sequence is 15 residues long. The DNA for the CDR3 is TGTGCCAGCAGTCTCCGGGACTCAACCTACAATGAGCAGTTCTTC. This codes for CASSLRDSTYNEQFF.

The CDR3 protein is CAIQEQDYGYTF. The CDR3 DNA reads as TGTGCCATCCAAGAGCAGGACTATGGCTACACCTTC. V and J are TRBV28 and TRBJ1-2; D uncertain. Trimming took 10 bases from V and 3 from J, leaving 12 bases between them. Germline V gives CDR1 MDHEN, CDR2 SYDVKM. The length of the CDR3 is 12 residues.

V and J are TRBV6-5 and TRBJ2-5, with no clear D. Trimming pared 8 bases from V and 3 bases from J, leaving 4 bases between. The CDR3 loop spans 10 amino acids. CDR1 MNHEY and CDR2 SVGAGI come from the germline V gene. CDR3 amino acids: CASFEETQYF. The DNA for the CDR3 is TGTGCCAGCTTCGAAGAGACCCAGTACTTC.

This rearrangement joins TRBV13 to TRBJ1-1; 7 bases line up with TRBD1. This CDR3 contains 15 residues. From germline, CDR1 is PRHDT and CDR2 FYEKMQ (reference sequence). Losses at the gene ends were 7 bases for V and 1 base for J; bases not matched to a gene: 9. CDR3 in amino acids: CASNPPGQPNTEAFF. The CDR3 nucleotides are TGTGCCAGCAACCCTCCGGGACAGCCGAACACTGAAGCTTTCTTT.

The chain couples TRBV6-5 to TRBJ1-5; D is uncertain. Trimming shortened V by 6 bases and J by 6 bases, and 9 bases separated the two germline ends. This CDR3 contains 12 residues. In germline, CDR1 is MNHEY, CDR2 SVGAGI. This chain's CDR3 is CASRRNPQPQHF. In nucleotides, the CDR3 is TGTGCCAGCAGGAGGAACCCTCAGCCCCAGCATTTT.

The CDR3 coding sequence is TGTGCCAGCAGCTTGGGTGACTTAGGACAGGGGAATCAGCCCCAGCATTTT. This gives the protein CASSLGDLGQGNQPQHF. The chain uses TRBV7-9 and TRBJ1-5; 9 nucleotides line up with TRBD1. Germline loops: CDR1 SEHNR, CDR2 FQNEAQ (reference sequence). V lost 3 bases, J lost 4 bases, and 10 bases stayed unmatched. The CDR3 runs 17 residues.

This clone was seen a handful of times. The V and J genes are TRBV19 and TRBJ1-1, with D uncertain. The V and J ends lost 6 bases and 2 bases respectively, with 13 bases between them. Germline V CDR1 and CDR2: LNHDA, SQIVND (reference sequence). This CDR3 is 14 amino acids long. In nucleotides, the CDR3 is TGTGCCAGTAGAAGGCAGGCCTTTAACACTGAAGCTTTCTTT. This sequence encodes CASRRQAFNTEAFF. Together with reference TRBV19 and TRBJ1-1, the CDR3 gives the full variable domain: DGGITQSPKYLFRKEGQNVTLSCEQNLNHDAMYWYRQDPGQGLRLIYYSQIVNDFQKGDIAEGYSVSREKKESFPLTVTSAQKNPTAFYLCASRRQAFNTEAFFGQGTRLTVV.

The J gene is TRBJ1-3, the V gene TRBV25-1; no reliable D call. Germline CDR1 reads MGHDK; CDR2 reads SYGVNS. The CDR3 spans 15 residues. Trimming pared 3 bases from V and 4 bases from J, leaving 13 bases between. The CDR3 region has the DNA TGTGCCAGCAGTGAGGGCCCCGTGGAAGGAAACACCATATATTTT. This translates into CASSEGPVEGNTIYF.

The CDR3 DNA follows: TGTGCCTGGAGAAGGGCCGGGACAGACTACACCGGGGAGCTGTTTTTT. This translates into CAWRRAGTDYTGELFF. V and J are TRBV30 and TRBJ2-2; TRBD1 aligns across 7 bases. From germline, CDR1 is GTSNPN and CDR2 SVGIG (reference sequence). V shed 3 bases and J 3 bases; nucleotides not matched to a gene: 10. CDR3 length: 16 residues.

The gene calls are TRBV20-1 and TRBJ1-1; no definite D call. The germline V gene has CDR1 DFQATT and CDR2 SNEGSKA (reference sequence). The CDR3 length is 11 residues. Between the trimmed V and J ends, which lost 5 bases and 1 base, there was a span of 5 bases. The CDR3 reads CSAPRNTEAFF. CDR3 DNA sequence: TGCAGTGCTCCGAGGAACACTGAAGCTTTCTTT.

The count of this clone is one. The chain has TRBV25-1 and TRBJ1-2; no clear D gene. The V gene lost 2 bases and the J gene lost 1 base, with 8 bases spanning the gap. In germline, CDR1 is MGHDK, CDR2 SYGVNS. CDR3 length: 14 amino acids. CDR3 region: CASSEGSRNYGYTF. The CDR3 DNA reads TGTGCCAGCAGTGAAGGGAGTCGTAACTATGGCTACACCTTC.

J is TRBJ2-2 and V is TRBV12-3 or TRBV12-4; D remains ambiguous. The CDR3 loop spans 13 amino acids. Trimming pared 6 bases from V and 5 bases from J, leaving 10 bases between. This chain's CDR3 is CASSRKKTGELFF. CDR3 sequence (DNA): TGTGCCAGCAGCAGGAAAAAAACCGGGGAGCTGTTTTTT.

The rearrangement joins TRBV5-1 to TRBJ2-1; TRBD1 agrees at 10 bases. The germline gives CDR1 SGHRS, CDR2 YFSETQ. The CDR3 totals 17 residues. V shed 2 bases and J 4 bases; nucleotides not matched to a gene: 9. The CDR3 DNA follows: TGCGCCAGCAGCTTTCAAAACTCGGGACAGGGGTACAATGAGCAGTTCTTC. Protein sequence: CASSFQNSGQGYNEQFF.

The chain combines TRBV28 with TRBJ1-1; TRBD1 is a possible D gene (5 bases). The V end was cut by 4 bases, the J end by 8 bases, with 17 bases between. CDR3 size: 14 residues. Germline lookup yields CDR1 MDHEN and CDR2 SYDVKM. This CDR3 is CASSSGLEGREAFF. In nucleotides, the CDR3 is TGTGCCAGCAGTTCAGGGCTTGAGGGGAGGGAAGCTTTCTTT.

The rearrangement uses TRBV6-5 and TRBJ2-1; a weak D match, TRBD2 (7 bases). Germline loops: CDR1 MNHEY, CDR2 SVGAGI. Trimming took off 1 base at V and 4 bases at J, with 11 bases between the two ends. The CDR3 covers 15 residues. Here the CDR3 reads CASSYFRGGYNEQFF. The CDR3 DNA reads TGTGCCAGCAGTTACTTTAGGGGGGGATACAATGAGCAGTTCTTC.

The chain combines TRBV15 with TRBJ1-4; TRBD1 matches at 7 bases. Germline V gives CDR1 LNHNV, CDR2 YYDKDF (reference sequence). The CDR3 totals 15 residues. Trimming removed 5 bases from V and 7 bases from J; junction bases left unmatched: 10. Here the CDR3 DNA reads TGTGCCACCAGCGGGGGTGTGACAGGGATTGAAAAACTGTTTTTT. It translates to CATSGGVTGIEKLFF.

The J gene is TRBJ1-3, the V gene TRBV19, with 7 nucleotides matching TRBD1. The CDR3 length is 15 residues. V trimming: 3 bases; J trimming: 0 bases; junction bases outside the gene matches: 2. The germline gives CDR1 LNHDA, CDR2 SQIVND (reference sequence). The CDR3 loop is CASSMDRFSGNTIYF. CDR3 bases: TGTGCCAGTAGTATGGACAGGTTCTCTGGAAACACCATATATTTT.

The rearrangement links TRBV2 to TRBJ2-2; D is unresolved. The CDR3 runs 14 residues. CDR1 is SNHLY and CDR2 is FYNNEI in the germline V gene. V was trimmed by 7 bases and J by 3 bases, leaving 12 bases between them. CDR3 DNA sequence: TGTGCCAGCATCGGGTCGTCATACACCGGGGAGCTGTTTTTT. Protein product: CASIGSSYTGELFF.

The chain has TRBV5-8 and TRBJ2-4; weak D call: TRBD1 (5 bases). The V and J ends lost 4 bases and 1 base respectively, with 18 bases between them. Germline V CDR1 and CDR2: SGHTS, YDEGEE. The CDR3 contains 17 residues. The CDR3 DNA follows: TGTGCCAGCAGCCCAACCGACAGACTCGGGGCCAAAAACATTCAGTACTTC. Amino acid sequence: CASSPTDRLGAKNIQYF.

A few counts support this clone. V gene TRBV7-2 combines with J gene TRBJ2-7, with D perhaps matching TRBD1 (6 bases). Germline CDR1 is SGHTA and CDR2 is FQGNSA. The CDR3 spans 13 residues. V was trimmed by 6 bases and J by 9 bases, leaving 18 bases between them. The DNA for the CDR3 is TGTGCCAGCAGGCAGACAGGTAGCATCGGGCAGTACTTC. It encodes CASRQTGSIGQYF.

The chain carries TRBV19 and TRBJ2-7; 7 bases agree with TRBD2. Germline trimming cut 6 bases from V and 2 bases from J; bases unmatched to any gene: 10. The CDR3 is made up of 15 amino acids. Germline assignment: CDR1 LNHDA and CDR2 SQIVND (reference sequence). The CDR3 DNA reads TGTGCCAGTAGGTATGATGCTAGCGGAACCTACGAGCAGTACTTC. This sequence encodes CASRYDASGTYEQYF. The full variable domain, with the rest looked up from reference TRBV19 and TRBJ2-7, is DGGITQSPKYLFRKEGQNVTLSCEQNLNHDAMYWYRQDPGQGLRLIYYSQIVNDFQKGDIAEGYSVSREKKESFPLTVTSAQKNPTAFYLCASRYDASGTYEQYFGPGTRLTVT.

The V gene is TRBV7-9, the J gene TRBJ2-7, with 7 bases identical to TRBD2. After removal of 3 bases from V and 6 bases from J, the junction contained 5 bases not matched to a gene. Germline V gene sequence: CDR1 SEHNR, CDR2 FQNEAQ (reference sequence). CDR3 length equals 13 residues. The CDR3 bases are TGTGCCAGCAGCTTCACCAGGGAGGGCGAGCAGTACTTC. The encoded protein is CASSFTREGEQYF.

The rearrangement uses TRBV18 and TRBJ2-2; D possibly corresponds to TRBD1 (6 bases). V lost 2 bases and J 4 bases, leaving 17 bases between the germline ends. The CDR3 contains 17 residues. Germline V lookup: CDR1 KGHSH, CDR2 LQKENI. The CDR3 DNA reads TGTGCCAGCTCACCAATCGGGACACACCGGGGCACCGGGGAGCTGTTTTTT. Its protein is CASSPIGTHRGTGELFF.

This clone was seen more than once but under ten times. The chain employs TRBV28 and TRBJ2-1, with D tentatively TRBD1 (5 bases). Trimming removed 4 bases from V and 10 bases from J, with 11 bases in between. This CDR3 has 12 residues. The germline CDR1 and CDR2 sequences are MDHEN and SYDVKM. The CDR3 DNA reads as TGTGCCAGCAGTTCCCCCAGGGCGGAGCAGTTCTTC. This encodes CASSSPRAEQFF.